This T cell receptor beta chain was retrieved from a study of T-cell reconstitution after alpha-beta-depleted transplantation in children. Points from the study as a whole: T-cell counts and diversity at one year post-transplant came mainly from newly produced T cells. Reportedly, roughly two months post-transplant, alpha-beta T cells arose from several hundred expanded graft clones.

As regards this clonotype: Its antigen is currently unknown.

Preparation of the TCRbeta library was carried out with unique molecular identifiers. TCRdb re-called the PCR reads with MiXCR, one entry per CDR3 protein. The sample shows about 600,000 distinct CDR3 sequences, roughly 23% of them seen only once. This receptor was identified in a boy under two years old who had a stem cell transplant for acute myeloid leukemia, so the T cells may come from the graft donor. This specimen consisted of PBMCs, mostly from graft donor cells, obtained 360 days after TCRalphabeta/CD19-depleted stem cell transplant.

The CDR3 DNA reads TGTGCCAGTAGTATTACAGAGTATAGCAATCAGCCCCAGCATTTT. Its protein is CASSITEYSNQPQHF. The chain carries TRBV19 and TRBJ1-5; D not certain. CDR1 is LNHDA and CDR2 is SQIVND in the germline V gene (reference sequence). This CDR3 region has 15 residues. V dropped 3 bases and J dropped 0 bases, with 9 bases sitting between them.